The clone carrying this TCR beta chain was observed a few times. This CDR3 comprises 14 residues. V trimming: 8 bases; J trimming: 2 bases; junction bases outside the gene matches: 3. Germline-derived CDR1 and CDR2 are LNHDA and SQIVND (reference sequence). This specimen belongs to a study of T cell changes during pregnancy in multiple sclerosis. Here immunoSEQ multiplex PCR was the method, and the copy in TCRdb shows in-frame clones only, minus some. The table records approximately 40,000 clones, 75% to 95% of them present only once. The specimen comprised CD4+ T cells from peripheral blood mononuclear cells, sampled in the third trimester of pregnancy. The V call is TRBV19, the J call TRBJ1-5, with 10 bases identical to TRBD1. This TCR was sampled from a female donor in good health, enrolled as a control in a pregnancy study. In DNA, the CDR3 is TGTGCCAGTGCCGGGACAGGGGGCAATCAGCCCCAGCATTTT. Protein product: CASAGTGGNQPQHF.